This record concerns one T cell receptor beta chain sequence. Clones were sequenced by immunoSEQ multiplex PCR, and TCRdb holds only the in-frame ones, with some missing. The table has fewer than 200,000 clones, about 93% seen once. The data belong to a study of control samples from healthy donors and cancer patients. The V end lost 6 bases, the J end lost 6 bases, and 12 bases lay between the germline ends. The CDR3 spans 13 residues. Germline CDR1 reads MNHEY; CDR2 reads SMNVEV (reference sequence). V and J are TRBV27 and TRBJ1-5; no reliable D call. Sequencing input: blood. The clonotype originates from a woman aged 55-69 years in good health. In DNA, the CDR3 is TGTGCCAGCAGCTCACTCATCGGTCAGCCCCAGCATTTT. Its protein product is CASSSLIGQPQHF.